These T cell receptor beta chains were read from a single sample in a study of Ad26.COV2.S vaccination and SARS-CoV-2 variants. TCRdb keeps only in-frame clones here, not all; method: immunoSEQ multiplex PCR. The sample lists roughly 350,000 clones, approximately 86% seen once, with about 10% in the top ten. The sequencing used peripheral blood, collected in a trial of Ad26.COV2.S vaccine versus placebo. Receptors were obtained from a person between 18 and 59 years old who received the Ad26.COV2.S COVID-19 vaccine or a placebo. CDR3s include the opening cysteine and the closing phenylalanine or tryptophan. Fields, in order: J gene, clone size, D gene, V gene, CDR3 DNA, CDR3 protein. The D gene is left open where the match is weak. A row's size may be missing; if present it is once, few, many or a size class.

J: TRBJ1-1
size: NA
D: TRBD1
V: TRBV6-6
DNA: TGTGCCAGCAGTCGTAATCCGGGACAGGGACAGAACACTGAAGCTTTCTTT
CDR3: CASSRNPGQGQNTEAFF

J: TRBJ2-2
size: NA
D: NA
V: TRBV21-1
DNA: TGTGCCAGCAGCAGAACCGCCCTCACCGGGGAGCTGTTTTTT
CDR3: CASSRTALTGELFF

J: TRBJ1-2
size: NA
D: NA
V: TRBV19
DNA: TGTGCCAGTAGTATATCATCCCAGCAAGTATTCTATGGCTACACCTTC
CDR3: CASSISSQQVFYGYTF

J: TRBJ2-3
size: NA
D: NA
V: TRBV2
DNA: TGTGCCAGCAGTGTGGGCACAGCCACGACAGATACGCAGTATTTT
CDR3: CASSVGTATTDTQYF

J: TRBJ2-5
size: NA
D: NA
V: TRBV3-1/TRBV3-2
DNA: TGTGCCAGCCGAGGGGGGGGCCGCGAGACCCAGTACTTC
CDR3: CASRGGGRETQYF

J: TRBJ1-2
size: NA
D: TRBD1
V: TRBV5-1
DNA: TGCGCCAGCAGCTTGGCCGGGACAGGGGCTAGCTATGGCTACACCTTC
CDR3: CASSLAGTGASYGYTF

J: TRBJ1-1
size: NA
D: NA
V: TRBV24-1
DNA: TGTGCCACCAGTGACCCTAACAGCGACACTGAAGCTTTCTTT
CDR3: CATSDPNSDTEAFF

J: TRBJ2-5
size: NA
D: NA
V: TRBV5-1
DNA: TGCGCCAGCACCCGAAGGACAGCCCTAGAGACCCAGTACTTC
CDR3: CASTRRTALETQYF

J: TRBJ2-5
size: NA
D: NA
V: TRBV6-2/TRBV6-3
DNA: TGTGCCAGCAGTTACGCCAGCAGGGAGACCCAGTACTTC
CDR3: CASSYASRETQYF

J: TRBJ1-2
size: NA
D: NA
V: TRBV20-1
DNA: TGCAGTGCGAGGGAAATGGTCGGCTACACCTTC
CDR3: CSAREMVGYTF

J: TRBJ2-3
size: NA
D: NA
V: TRBV19
DNA: TGTGCCAGTAGTTGGGAGGGGGGGAACACAGATACGCAGTATTTT
CDR3: CASSWEGGNTDTQYF

J: TRBJ2-7
size: NA
D: TRBD2
V: TRBV5-1
DNA: TGCGCCAGCAGCTCGGGACTAGCGGGACCCTCCTACGAGCAGTACTTC
CDR3: CASSSGLAGPSYEQYF

J: TRBJ2-5
size: NA
D: NA
V: TRBV27
DNA: TGTGCCAGCAGTTCAACGATTGGGGGTGAGACCCAGTACTTC
CDR3: CASSSTIGGETQYF

J: TRBJ1-1
size: NA
D: NA
V: TRBV6-1
DNA: TGTGCCAGCAGTGAAGGTAACAGGTACACTGAAGCTTTCTTT
CDR3: CASSEGNRYTEAFF

J: TRBJ1-2
size: medium-sized
D: NA
V: TRBV13
DNA: TGTGCCAGCAGCTTGGGGGATCATACTAACTATGGCTACACCTTC
CDR3: CASSLGDHTNYGYTF

J: TRBJ2-3
size: NA
D: NA
V: TRBV28
DNA: TGTGCCAGCAGTTTGGGCGGAAGAGATACGCAGTATTTT
CDR3: CASSLGGRDTQYF

J: TRBJ2-3
size: NA
D: TRBD2
V: TRBV10-3
DNA: TGTGCCATCACGGGGGGTATCACAGATACGCAGTATTTT
CDR3: CAITGGITDTQYF

J: TRBJ1-6
size: NA
D: TRBD1
V: TRBV4-3
DNA: TGCGCCAGCAGCCGGTTCGGGACAGATAATTCACCCCTCCACTTT
CDR3: CASSRFGTDNSPLHF

J: TRBJ2-7
size: NA
D: TRBD2
V: TRBV28
DNA: TGTGCCAGCACGGTAGCGGGGTCCTACGAGCAGTACTTC
CDR3: CASTVAGSYEQYF

J: TRBJ2-3
size: NA
D: NA
V: TRBV5-1
DNA: TGCGCCAGCAGCTTACTAAGCACAGATACGCAGTATTTT
CDR3: CASSLLSTDTQYF

J: TRBJ2-1
size: NA
D: TRBD2
V: TRBV4-3
DNA: TGCGCCAGCAGCCGTTCCAGCGGGGGATACAATGAGCAGTTCTTC
CDR3: CASSRSSGGYNEQFF

J: TRBJ1-6
size: NA
D: NA
V: TRBV7-2
DNA: TGTGCCAGCAGCAAGGGACCCGGGACGGCGGGGGATTCACCCCTCCACTTT
CDR3: CASSKGPGTAGDSPLHF

J: TRBJ1-5
size: NA
D: TRBD1
V: TRBV5-5
DNA: TGTGCCAGCAGCTTGGGGATGAGGACAGGTGATTATCAGCCCCAGCATTTT
CDR3: CASSLGMRTGDYQPQHF

J: TRBJ1-2
size: NA
D: NA
V: TRBV5-4
DNA: TGTGCCAGCAGTGTGGCGGCGGGTGGGGGTTCTCGCTACACCTTC
CDR3: CASSVAAGGGSRYTF

J: TRBJ2-5
size: NA
D: NA
V: TRBV28
DNA: TGTGCCAGCAGTAACCAAGAGACCCAGTACTTC
CDR3: CASSNQETQYF

J: TRBJ1-3
size: NA
D: NA
V: TRBV6-2/TRBV6-3
DNA: TGTGCCAGCAGCTGGGGGACATCAGGAAACACCATATATTTT
CDR3: CASSWGTSGNTIYF

J: TRBJ2-2
size: NA
D: NA
V: TRBV19
DNA: TGTGCCAGTAGTCCTCATGGGGCGGGCACCGGGGAGCTGTTTTTT
CDR3: CASSPHGAGTGELFF

J: TRBJ2-3
size: NA
D: NA
V: TRBV5-1
DNA: TGCGCCAGCAGCTTGGCGGGCCCGGGGACAGATACGCAGTATTTT
CDR3: CASSLAGPGTDTQYF

J: TRBJ2-7
size: NA
D: TRBD1
V: TRBV7-6
DNA: TGTGCCAGCAGCTTAGGAGGTTCACAGGGGGCCTACGAGCAGTACTTC
CDR3: CASSLGGSQGAYEQYF

J: TRBJ2-3
size: NA
D: NA
V: TRBV9
DNA: TGTGCCAGCAGCGTAGACGGGGCCCGTGGACGGACAGATACGCAGTATTTT
CDR3: CASSVDGARGRTDTQYF

J: TRBJ2-5
size: NA
D: NA
V: TRBV4-1
DNA: TGCGCCAGCAGCCCCAGGGGGGGCTGGGAGACCCAGTACTTC
CDR3: CASSPRGGWETQYF

J: TRBJ2-2
size: NA
D: NA
V: TRBV4-3
DNA: TGCGCCAGCAGCCTCGTAGAAGGACTCCCATCCGGGGAGCTGTTTTTT
CDR3: CASSLVEGLPSGELFF

J: TRBJ2-2
size: NA
D: NA
V: TRBV18
DNA: TGTGCCAGCTCACCCCAGGGAGCCACCGGGGAGCTGTTTTTT
CDR3: CASSPQGATGELFF

J: TRBJ2-2
size: NA
D: TRBD1
V: TRBV24-1
DNA: TGTGCCACCAGTGAGAATCGACAGGGCCGGATCCATAACACCGGGGAGCTGTTTTTT
CDR3: CATSENRQGRIHNTGELFF

J: TRBJ2-2
size: NA
D: NA
V: TRBV5-1
DNA: TGCGCCAGCAGTCCGACAGGAGTTGGCGGGGAGCTGTTTTTT
CDR3: CASSPTGVGGELFF

J: TRBJ2-5
size: NA
D: TRBD1
V: TRBV7-6
DNA: TGTGCCAGCAGCTTAAACCGGGACAGGGCGAGGGAGACCCAGTACTTC
CDR3: CASSLNRDRARETQYF

J: TRBJ1-3
size: NA
D: NA
V: TRBV28
DNA: TGTGCCAGCAGTTTGACAGTTATCTCTGGAAACACCATATATTTT
CDR3: CASSLTVISGNTIYF

J: TRBJ2-7
size: NA
D: NA
V: TRBV11-2
DNA: TGTGCCAGCAGTCTCGACCGGGCGGGGGCCTCCTTC
CDR3: CASSLDRAGASF

J: TRBJ1-5
size: once
D: NA
V: TRBV4-1
DNA: TGCGCCAGCAGCCGGCAGGGTGATCAGCCCCAGCATTTT
CDR3: CASSRQGDQPQHF

J: TRBJ1-1
size: NA
D: NA
V: TRBV19
DNA: TGTGCCAGTAGTATAAGACAGAACACTGAAGCTTTCTTT
CDR3: CASSIRQNTEAFF

J: TRBJ2-5
size: NA
D: NA
V: TRBV12-3/TRBV12-4
DNA: TGTGCCAGCAGTTTGCGTGGCCAGGGGACCCAGTACTTC
CDR3: CASSLRGQGTQYF

J: TRBJ2-7
size: NA
D: TRBD2
V: TRBV14
DNA: TGTGCCAGCAGCCCAGCTAGCGGAGGAATCGGCTACGAGCAGTACTTC
CDR3: CASSPASGGIGYEQYF

J: TRBJ2-4
size: NA
D: NA
V: TRBV3-1/TRBV3-2
DNA: TGTGCCAGCAGCCAGTTTTCCAAAAACATTCAGTACTTC
CDR3: CASSQFSKNIQYF

J: TRBJ1-1
size: once
D: NA
V: TRBV5-1
DNA: TGCGCCAGCAGCACCGCAGGCGGCACTGAAGCTTTCTTT
CDR3: CASSTAGGTEAFF

J: TRBJ2-3
size: NA
D: NA
V: TRBV4-1
DNA: TGCGCCAGCAGCCTCTTGGGGGATACGCAGTATTTT
CDR3: CASSLLGDTQYF

J: TRBJ2-5
size: NA
D: NA
V: TRBV7-9
DNA: TGTGCCAGCAGCAGCTTAGAGATTGGGCCCCAAGAGACCCAGTACTTC
CDR3: CASSSLEIGPQETQYF

J: TRBJ2-7
size: few
D: TRBD1
V: TRBV28
DNA: TGTGCCAGCAGGGGGACAGCTCTCTCCTACGAGCAGTACTTC
CDR3: CASRGTALSYEQYF

J: TRBJ2-3
size: NA
D: NA
V: TRBV14
DNA: TGTGCCAGCAGCCAAGGGTTGAGGGCCACAGATACGCAGTATTTT
CDR3: CASSQGLRATDTQYF

J: TRBJ1-6
size: NA
D: NA
V: TRBV6-1
DNA: TGTGCCAGCAGTGAATCAACAGACTATAATTCACCCCTCCACTTT
CDR3: CASSESTDYNSPLHF

J: TRBJ2-3
size: once
D: TRBD1
V: TRBV7-3
DNA: TGTGCCAGCAGTCTTACAGGGGACCGCACAGATACGCAGTATTTT
CDR3: CASSLTGDRTDTQYF

J: TRBJ2-7
size: NA
D: NA
V: TRBV6-5
DNA: TGTGCCAGCAATCCCCGACAGCCGGGGATCTACGAGCAGTACTTC
CDR3: CASNPRQPGIYEQYF

J: TRBJ1-4
size: NA
D: TRBD1
V: TRBV5-1
DNA: TGCGCCAGCAGCCCTCTAGGGACAGGGGGTGAAAAACTGTTTTTT
CDR3: CASSPLGTGGEKLFF